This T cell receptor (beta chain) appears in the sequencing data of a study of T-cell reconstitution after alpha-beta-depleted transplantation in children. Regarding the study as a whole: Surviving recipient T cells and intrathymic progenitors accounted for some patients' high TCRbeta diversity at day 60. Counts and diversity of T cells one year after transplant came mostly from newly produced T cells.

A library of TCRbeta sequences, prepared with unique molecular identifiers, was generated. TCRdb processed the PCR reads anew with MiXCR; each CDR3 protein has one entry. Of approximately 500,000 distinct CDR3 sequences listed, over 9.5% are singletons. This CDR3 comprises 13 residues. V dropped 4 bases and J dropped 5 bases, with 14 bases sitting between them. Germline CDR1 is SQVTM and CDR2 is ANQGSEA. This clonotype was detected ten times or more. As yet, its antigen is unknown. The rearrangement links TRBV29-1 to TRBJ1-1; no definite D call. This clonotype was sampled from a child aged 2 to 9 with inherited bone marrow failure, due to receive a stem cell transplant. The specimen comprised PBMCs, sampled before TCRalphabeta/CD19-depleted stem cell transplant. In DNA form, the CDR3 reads TGCAGCGTTGTAGGGAGGGCTCGGACTGAAGCTTTCTTT. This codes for CSVVGRARTEAFF.